Listed below are T cell receptor beta chains from one sample, sequenced in a study of cytomegalovirus exposure and HLA in healthy donors. Repertoires were generated with immunoSEQ multiplex PCR, while TCRdb's copy carries only in-frame clones and drops some. The repertoire holds fewer than 150,000 clones, with approximately 61% as singletons. Sequenced: PBMCs. The receptors were sampled from a human donor in good health. Each CDR3 is given with its conserved first and last residue. A D gene is named only where the DNA matches it firmly. For some rows the clone size is stated as once, few or many, or as a class when expanded; others skip it.

size,V,J,D,CDR3,DNA
few,TRBV4-3,TRBJ1-4,-,CASSQDRPYEKLFF,TGCGCCAGCAGCCAAGATCGTCCGTATGAAAAACTGTTTTTT
-,TRBV4-3,TRBJ2-3,TRBD2,CASSPRLAGASTDTQYF,TGCGCCAGCAGCCCCCGACTAGCGGGAGCAAGCACAGATACGCAGTATTTT
-,TRBV7-8,TRBJ2-7,-,CASSFRDTSYEQYF,TGTGCCAGCAGCTTCCGGGACACCTCCTACGAGCAGTACTTC
-,TRBV9,TRBJ1-1,-,CASSPRGGQTEAFF,TGTGCCAGCAGCCCCCGGGGGGGGCAGACTGAAGCTTTCTTT
few,TRBV10-3,TRBJ2-7,-,CAISLLGPRSGSSYEQYF,TGTGCCATCAGTCTCCTGGGGCCAAGGAGTGGAAGCTCCTACGAGCAGTACTTC
-,TRBV5-1,TRBJ2-3,-,CASSLLGGGGTDTQYF,TGCGCCAGCAGCCTACTTGGGGGAGGTGGAACAGATACGCAGTATTTT
-,TRBV20-1,TRBJ2-5,-,CSAGTRGTQYF,TGCAGTGCTGGGACTCGGGGGACCCAGTACTTC
once,TRBV18,TRBJ1-4,TRBD1,CASSPGQVEFLATNEKLFF,TGTGCCAGCTCACCCGGACAGGTCGAGTTTTTGGCAACTAATGAAAAACTGTTTTTT
-,TRBV2,TRBJ1-4,TRBD1,CASSEGATGRGEKLFF,TGTGCCAGCAGTGAAGGGGCGACAGGGCGAGGTGAAAAACTGTTTTTT
-,TRBV27,TRBJ2-7,TRBD1,CASSLRTPRDRAYEQYF,TGTGCCAGCAGTTTGAGGACACCCCGGGACAGAGCCTACGAGCAGTACTTC
-,TRBV28,TRBJ2-5,-,CASMRLAEETQYF,TGTGCCAGCATGCGGCTCGCGGAAGAGACCCAGTACTTC
-,TRBV25-1,TRBJ2-7,TRBD1,CARNRDSIYEQYF,TGTGCCAGAAACCGGGACAGTATCTACGAGCAGTACTTC
-,TRBV29-1,TRBJ1-5,-,CSVGGTSNQPQHF,TGCAGCGTTGGTGGGACATCAAATCAGCCCCAGCATTTT
-,TRBV19,TRBJ2-1,TRBD1,CASSIGQGPYNEQFF,TGTGCCAGTAGTATAGGACAGGGGCCCTACAATGAGCAGTTCTTC
-,TRBV5-1,TRBJ2-7,TRBD2,CASSRGRGGEQYF,TGCGCCAGCAGTCGGGGCCGCGGGGGGGAGCAGTACTTC
-,TRBV7-6,TRBJ2-5,TRBD1,CASSPGDRGSETQYF,TGTGCCAGCAGCCCCGGGGACAGGGGGTCTGAGACCCAGTACTTC
-,TRBV27,TRBJ2-7,TRBD2,CASSLTGGLPYEQYF,TGTGCCAGCAGTTTAACGGGGGGGTTACCCTACGAGCAGTACTTC
-,TRBV7-2,TRBJ2-1,-,CASSPRVSSYNEQFF,TGTGCCAGCAGCCCCCGGGTGAGCTCCTACAATGAGCAGTTCTTC
-,TRBV10-3,TRBJ2-7,TRBD1,CAISEGDSSYEQYF,TGTGCCATCAGTGAAGGGGACAGCTCCTACGAGCAGTACTTC
-,TRBV7-2,TRBJ2-7,TRBD1,CASSFQGAGEQYF,TGTGCCAGCAGCTTTCAGGGGGCGGGGGAGCAGTACTTC
-,TRBV5-1,TRBJ2-3,-,CASSLVAGGGTDTQYF,TGCGCCAGCAGCTTGGTTGCGGGCGGAGGCACAGATACGCAGTATTTT
-,TRBV5-1,TRBJ1-5,-,CASSLGGRNQPQHF,TGCGCCAGCAGCTTGGGTGGGAGGAATCAGCCCCAGCATTTT
few,TRBV9,TRBJ2-7,-,CASSVAQTGYEQYF,TGTGCCAGCAGCGTAGCGCAAACTGGCTACGAGCAGTACTTC
-,TRBV28,TRBJ1-4,-,CASSSPANEKLFF,TGTGCCAGCAGTTCCCCGGCTAATGAAAAACTGTTTTTT
few,TRBV6-5,TRBJ2-7,-,CASSYSKQGYEQYF,TGTGCCAGCAGTTACTCGAAACAGGGCTACGAGCAGTACTTC
-,TRBV11-3,TRBJ2-1,-,CASSFRVTGAAYNEQFF,TGTGCCAGCAGCTTTCGGGTTACGGGAGCGGCCTACAATGAGCAGTTCTTC
once,TRBV9,TRBJ2-7,TRBD2,CASSVAASGRYEQYF,TGTGCCAGCAGCGTAGCGGCTAGCGGGAGATACGAGCAGTACTTC
-,TRBV5-4,TRBJ2-3,-,CASSLPSGSTDTQYF,TGTGCCAGCAGCTTGCCCAGCGGGAGCACAGATACGCAGTATTTT
once,TRBV7-8,TRBJ1-5,TRBD1,CASSEGQGQPQHF,TGTGCCAGCAGCGAGGGACAGGGTCAGCCCCAGCATTTT
few,TRBV6-5,TRBJ2-7,-,CASSRFPEQYF,TGTGCCAGCAGCCGGTTTCCCGAGCAGTACTTC
few,TRBV9,TRBJ2-3,TRBD2,CASSVATSGRSTDTQYF,TGTGCCAGCAGCGTAGCGACTAGCGGGAGAAGCACAGATACGCAGTATTTT
-,TRBV11-3,TRBJ2-1,TRBD2,CASSLRLAAYNEQFF,TGTGCCAGCAGCCTACGACTAGCGGCCTACAATGAGCAGTTCTTC
-,TRBV11-2,TRBJ2-1,TRBD1,CASRWDRGFYNEQFF,TGTGCCAGCAGATGGGACAGGGGGTTCTACAATGAGCAGTTCTTC
few,TRBV5-5,TRBJ1-5,-,CASSHQAVDQPQHF,TGTGCCAGCAGCCACCAGGCTGTGGATCAGCCCCAGCATTTT
-,TRBV28,TRBJ2-7,TRBD2,CASSRTRGPYEQYF,TGTGCCAGCAGTCGGACTAGAGGGCCCTACGAGCAGTACTTC
-,TRBV28,TRBJ1-3,-,CASRRTVSRNTIYF,TGTGCCAGCAGAAGGACAGTATCGAGAAACACCATATATTTT
few,TRBV27,TRBJ2-2,TRBD2,CASSTGLAGGTGELFF,TGTGCCAGCAGTACCGGACTAGCGGGAGGGACCGGGGAGCTGTTTTTT
-,TRBV29-1,TRBJ2-7,-,CSVEPRQDSTYEQYF,TGCAGCGTTGAACCTCGACAGGACTCAACCTACGAGCAGTACTTC
few,TRBV5-4,TRBJ1-1,-,CASSLDRVNTEAFF,TGTGCCAGCAGCTTGGACAGAGTGAACACTGAAGCTTTCTTT